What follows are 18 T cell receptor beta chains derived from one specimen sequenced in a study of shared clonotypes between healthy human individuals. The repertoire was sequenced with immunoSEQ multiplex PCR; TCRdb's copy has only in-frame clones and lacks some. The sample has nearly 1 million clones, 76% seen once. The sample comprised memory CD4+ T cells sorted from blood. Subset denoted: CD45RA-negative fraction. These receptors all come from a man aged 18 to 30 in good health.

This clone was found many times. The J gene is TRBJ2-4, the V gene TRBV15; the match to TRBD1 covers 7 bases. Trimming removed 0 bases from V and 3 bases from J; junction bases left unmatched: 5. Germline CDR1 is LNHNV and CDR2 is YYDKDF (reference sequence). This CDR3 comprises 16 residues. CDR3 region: CATSRDEGADKNIQYF. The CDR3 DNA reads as TGTGCCACCAGCAGAGATGAGGGGGCAGACAAAAACATTCAGTACTTC.

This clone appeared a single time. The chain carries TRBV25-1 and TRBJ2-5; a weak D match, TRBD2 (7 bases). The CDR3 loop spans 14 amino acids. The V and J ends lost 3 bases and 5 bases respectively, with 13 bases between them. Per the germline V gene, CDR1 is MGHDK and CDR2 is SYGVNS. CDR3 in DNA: TGTGCCAGCAGTGATCTCGGGGGGCCGGAGACCCAGTACTTC. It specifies CASSDLGGPETQYF.

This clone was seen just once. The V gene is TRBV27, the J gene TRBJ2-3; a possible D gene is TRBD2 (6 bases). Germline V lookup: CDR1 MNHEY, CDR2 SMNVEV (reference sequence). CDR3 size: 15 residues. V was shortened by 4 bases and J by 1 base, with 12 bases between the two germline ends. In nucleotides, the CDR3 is TGTGCCAGCAGTTCCCCACTAGCAGGCACAGATACGCAGTATTTT. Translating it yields CASSSPLAGTDTQYF.

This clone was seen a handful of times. CDR3 region: CALEGDRQPVSNSPLHF. CDR3 DNA sequence: TGTGCCCTAGAAGGGGACAGGCAACCTGTATCAAATTCACCCCTCCACTTT. V usage is TRBV10-3 and J usage is TRBJ1-6; 8 bases line up with TRBD1. Trimming cost V 11 bases and J 7 bases; bases outside gene matches: 19. Germline loops: CDR1 ENHRY, CDR2 SYGVKD. This CDR3 is 17 amino acids long.

CDR3 protein: CASESGGYEQYF. CDR3 nucleotides: TGTGCCAGTGAGTCCGGGGGCTACGAGCAGTACTTC. The gene calls are TRBV6-5 and TRBJ2-7, with D possibly TRBD2 on 6 matching bases. The V end lost 9 bases, the J end lost 3 bases, and 12 bases lay between the germline ends. There are 12 residues in the CDR3. Germline V gene data show CDR1 as MNHEY and CDR2 as SVGAGI.

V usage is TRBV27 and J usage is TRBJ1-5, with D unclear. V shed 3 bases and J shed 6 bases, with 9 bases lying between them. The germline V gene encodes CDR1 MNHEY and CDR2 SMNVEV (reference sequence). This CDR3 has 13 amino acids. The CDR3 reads CASSLELRQPQHF. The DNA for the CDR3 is TGTGCCAGCAGTTTGGAGTTGCGTCAGCCCCAGCATTTT.

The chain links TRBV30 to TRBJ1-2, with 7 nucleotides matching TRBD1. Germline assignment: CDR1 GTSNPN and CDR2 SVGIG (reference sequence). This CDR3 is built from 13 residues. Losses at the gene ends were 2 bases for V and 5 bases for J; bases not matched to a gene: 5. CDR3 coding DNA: TGTGCCTGGAGTCTGACAGGGAAATATGGCTACACCTTC. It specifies CAWSLTGKYGYTF.

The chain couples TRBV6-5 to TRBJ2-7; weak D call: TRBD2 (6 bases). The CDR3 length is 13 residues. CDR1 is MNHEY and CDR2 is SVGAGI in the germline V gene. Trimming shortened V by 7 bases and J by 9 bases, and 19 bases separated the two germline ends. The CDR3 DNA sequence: TGTGCCAGCACCGCGCCGGGGGTTGTAGGGCAGTACTTC. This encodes CASTAPGVVGQYF.

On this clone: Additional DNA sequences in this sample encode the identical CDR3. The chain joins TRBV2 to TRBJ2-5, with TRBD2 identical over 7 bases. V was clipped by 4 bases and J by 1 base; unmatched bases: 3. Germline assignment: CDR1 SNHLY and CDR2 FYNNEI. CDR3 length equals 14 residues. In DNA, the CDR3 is TGTGCCAGCAGTGCGGCTAGCGGCCAAGAGACCCAGTACTTC. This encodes CASSAASGQETQYF.

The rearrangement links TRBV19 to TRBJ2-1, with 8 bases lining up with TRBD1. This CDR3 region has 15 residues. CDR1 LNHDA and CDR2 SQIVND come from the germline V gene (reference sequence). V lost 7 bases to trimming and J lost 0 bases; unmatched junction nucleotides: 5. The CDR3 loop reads CASTRQGSSYNEQFF. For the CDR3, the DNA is TGTGCCAGTACCCGACAGGGGTCCTCCTACAATGAGCAGTTCTTC.

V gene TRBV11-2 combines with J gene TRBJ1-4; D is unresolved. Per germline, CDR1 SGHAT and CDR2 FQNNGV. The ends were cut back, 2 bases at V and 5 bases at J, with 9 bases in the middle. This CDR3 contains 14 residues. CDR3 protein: CASSLTGLNEKLFF. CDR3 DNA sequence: TGTGCCAGCAGCTTAACTGGCCTCAATGAAAAACTGTTTTTT.

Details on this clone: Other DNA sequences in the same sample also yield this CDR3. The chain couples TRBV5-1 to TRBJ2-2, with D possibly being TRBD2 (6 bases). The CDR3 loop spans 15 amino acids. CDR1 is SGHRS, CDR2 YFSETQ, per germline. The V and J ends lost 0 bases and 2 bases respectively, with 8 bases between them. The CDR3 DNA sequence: TGCGCCAGCAGCTTGGCACTAGCTAACACCGGGGAGCTGTTTTTT. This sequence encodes CASSLALANTGELFF.

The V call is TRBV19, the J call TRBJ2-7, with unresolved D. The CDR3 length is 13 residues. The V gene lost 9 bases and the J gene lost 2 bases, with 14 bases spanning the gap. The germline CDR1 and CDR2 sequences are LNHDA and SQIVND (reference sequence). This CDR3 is CASRRAATYEQYF. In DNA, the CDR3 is TGTGCCAGCCGAAGGGCCGCGACCTACGAGCAGTACTTC.

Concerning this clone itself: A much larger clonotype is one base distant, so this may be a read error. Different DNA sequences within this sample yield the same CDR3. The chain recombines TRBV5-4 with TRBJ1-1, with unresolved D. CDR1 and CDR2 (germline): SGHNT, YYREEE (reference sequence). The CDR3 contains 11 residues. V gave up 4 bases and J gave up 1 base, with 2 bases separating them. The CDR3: CASSRNTEAFF. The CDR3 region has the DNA TGTGCCAGCAGCAGGAACACTGAAGCTTTCTTT.

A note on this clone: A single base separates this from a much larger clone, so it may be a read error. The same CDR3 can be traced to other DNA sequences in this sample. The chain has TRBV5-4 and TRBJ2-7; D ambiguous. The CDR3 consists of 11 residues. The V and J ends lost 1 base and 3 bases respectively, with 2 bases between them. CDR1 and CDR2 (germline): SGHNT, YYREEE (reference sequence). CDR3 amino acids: CASSLNYEQYF. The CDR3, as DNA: TGTGCCAGCAGCTTGAACTACGAGCAGTACTTC.

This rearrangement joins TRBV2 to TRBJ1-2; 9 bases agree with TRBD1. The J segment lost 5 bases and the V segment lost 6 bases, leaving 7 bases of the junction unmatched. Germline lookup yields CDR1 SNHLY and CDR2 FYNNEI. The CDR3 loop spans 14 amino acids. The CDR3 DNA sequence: TGTGCCAGCAGCGCGACAGGGGGTGTTTATGGCTACACCTTC. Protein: CASSATGGVYGYTF.

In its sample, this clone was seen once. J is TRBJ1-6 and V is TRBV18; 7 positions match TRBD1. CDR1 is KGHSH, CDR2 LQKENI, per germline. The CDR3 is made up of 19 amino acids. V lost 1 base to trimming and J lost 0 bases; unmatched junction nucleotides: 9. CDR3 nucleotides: TGTGCCAGCTCACCACAGGGGGCTAGCCCCAACTCCTATAATTCACCCCTCCACTTT. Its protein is CASSPQGASPNSYNSPLHF.

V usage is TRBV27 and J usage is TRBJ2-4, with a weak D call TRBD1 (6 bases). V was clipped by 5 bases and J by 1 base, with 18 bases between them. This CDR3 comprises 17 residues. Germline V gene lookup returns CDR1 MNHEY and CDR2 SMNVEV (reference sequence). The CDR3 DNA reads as TGTGCCAGCAGTCCGCGGGCAGGGGACGTGGCCAAAAACATTCAGTACTTC. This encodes CASSPRAGDVAKNIQYF.